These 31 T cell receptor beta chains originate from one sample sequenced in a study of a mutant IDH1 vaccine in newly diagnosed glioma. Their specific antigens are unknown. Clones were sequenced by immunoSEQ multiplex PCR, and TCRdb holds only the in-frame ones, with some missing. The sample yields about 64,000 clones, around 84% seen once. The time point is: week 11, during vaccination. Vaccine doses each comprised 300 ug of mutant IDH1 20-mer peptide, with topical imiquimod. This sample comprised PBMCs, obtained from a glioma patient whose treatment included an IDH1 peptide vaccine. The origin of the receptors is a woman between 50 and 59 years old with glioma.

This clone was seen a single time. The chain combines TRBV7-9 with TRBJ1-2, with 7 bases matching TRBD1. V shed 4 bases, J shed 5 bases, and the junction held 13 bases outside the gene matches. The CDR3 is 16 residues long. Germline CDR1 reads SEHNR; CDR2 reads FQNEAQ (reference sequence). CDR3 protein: CASSSGQDGKYYGYTF. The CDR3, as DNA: TGTGCCAGCAGCTCCGGACAGGACGGAAAGTATTATGGCTACACCTTC.

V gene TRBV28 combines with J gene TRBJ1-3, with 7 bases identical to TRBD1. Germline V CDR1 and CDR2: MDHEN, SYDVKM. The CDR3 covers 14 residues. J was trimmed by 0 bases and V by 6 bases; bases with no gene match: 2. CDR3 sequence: CASRYRGSGNTIYF. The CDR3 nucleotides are TGTGCCAGCAGATACAGGGGCTCTGGAAACACCATATATTTT.

CDR3 sequence reads: CASSQVGGKNIQYF. For the CDR3, the DNA is TGCGCCAGCAGCCAAGTGGGTGGGAAAAACATTCAGTACTTC. This rearrangement joins TRBV4-1 to TRBJ2-4; D is undetermined. Between the trimmed V and J ends, which lost 1 base and 4 bases, there was a span of 8 bases. Germline CDR1 is MGHRA and CDR2 is YSYEKL. The CDR3 totals 14 residues.

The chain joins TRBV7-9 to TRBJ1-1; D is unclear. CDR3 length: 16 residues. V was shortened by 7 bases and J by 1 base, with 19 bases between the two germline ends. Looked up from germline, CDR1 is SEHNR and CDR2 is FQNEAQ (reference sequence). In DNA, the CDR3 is TGTGCCAGCACCCTTGAGGCCCTCCGTAGGAACACTGAAGCTTTCTTT. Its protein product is CASTLEALRRNTEAFF.

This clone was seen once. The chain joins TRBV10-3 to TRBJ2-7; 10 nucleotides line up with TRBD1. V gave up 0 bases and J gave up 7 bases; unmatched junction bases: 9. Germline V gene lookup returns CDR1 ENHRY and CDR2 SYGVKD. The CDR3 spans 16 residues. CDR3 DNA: TGTGCCATCAGTGAGTCGAGGCTGGACAGGGGGGGGGAGCAGTACTTC. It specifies CAISESRLDRGGEQYF.

CDR3 DNA sequence: TGTGCCAGCAGCGCGACAGGGTCACCTAATGAAAAACTGTTTTTT. It codes for CASSATGSPNEKLFF. This chain connects TRBV9 to TRBJ1-4; 7 bases fit TRBD1. The CDR3 has 15 residues. Germline loops: CDR1 SGDLS, CDR2 YYNGEE. The V segment lost 3 bases and the J segment 3 bases; nucleotides outside the gene matches: 5.

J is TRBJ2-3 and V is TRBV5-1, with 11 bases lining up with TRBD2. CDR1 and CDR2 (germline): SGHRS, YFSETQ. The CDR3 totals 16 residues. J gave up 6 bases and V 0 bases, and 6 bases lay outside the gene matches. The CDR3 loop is CASSLALAGVRDTQYF. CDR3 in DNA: TGCGCCAGCAGCTTGGCACTAGCGGGGGTAAGGGATACGCAGTATTTT.

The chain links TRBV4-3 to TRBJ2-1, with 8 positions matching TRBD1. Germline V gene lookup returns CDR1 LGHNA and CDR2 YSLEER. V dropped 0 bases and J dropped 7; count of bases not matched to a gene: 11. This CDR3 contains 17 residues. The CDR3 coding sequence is TGCGCCAGCAGCCAAGATGCCCGGGACAGGCTAATTAATGAGCAGTTCTTC. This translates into CASSQDARDRLINEQFF.

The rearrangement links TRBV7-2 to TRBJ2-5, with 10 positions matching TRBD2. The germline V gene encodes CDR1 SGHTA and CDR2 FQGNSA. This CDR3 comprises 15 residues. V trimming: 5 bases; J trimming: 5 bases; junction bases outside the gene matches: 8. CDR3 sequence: CASSRSGGVLETQYF. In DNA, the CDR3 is TGTGCCAGCAGCAGGAGCGGGGGGGTCCTGGAGACCCAGTACTTC.

CDR3 amino acids: CASSRAGGYEQYF. CDR3 DNA: TGTGCCAGCAGCCGAGCGGGAGGCTACGAGCAGTACTTC. The chain joins TRBV7-8 to TRBJ2-7; 9 nucleotides line up with TRBD2. The germline V gene has CDR1 SGHVS and CDR2 FQNEAQ. The trim removed 5 bases at V and 3 bases at J, leaving 2 bases unmatched. The CDR3 is made up of 13 amino acids.

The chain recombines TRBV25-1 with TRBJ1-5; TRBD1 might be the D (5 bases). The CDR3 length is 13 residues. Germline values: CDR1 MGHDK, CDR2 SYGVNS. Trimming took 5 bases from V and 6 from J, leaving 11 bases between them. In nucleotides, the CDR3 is TGTGCCAGCAGTCCCTCGGGGCCTCAGCCCCAGCATTTT. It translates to CASSPSGPQPQHF.

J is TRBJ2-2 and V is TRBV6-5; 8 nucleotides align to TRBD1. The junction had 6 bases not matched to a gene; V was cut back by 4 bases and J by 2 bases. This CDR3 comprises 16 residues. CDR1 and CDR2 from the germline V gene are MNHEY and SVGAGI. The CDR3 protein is CASSSYRGINTGELFF. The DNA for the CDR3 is TGTGCCAGCAGTTCGTACAGGGGGATTAACACCGGGGAGCTGTTTTTT.

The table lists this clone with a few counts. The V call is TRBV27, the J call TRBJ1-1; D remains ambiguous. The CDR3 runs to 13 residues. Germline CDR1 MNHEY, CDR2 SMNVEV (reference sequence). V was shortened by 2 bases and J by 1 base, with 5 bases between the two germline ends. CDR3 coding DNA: TGTGCCAGCAGTTTAAGGTGGAACACTGAAGCTTTCTTT. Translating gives CASSLRWNTEAFF.

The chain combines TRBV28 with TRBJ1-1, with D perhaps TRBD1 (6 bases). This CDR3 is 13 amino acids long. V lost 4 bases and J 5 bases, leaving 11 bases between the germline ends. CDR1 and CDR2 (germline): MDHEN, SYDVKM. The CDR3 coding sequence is TGTGCCAGCAGTTCGGCAGGGGAGACTGAAGCTTTCTTT. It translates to CASSSAGETEAFF.

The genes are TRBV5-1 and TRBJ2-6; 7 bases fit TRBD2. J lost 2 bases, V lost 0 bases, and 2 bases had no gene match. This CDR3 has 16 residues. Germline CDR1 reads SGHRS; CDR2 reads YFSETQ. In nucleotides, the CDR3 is TGCGCCAGCAGCTTGGCGGGGGGACCTGGGGCCAACGTCCTGACTTTC. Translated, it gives CASSLAGGPGANVLTF.

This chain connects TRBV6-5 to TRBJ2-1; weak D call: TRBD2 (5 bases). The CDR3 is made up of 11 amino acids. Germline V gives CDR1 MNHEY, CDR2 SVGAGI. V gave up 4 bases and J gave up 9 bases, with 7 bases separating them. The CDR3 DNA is TGTGCCAGCAGTTCCGAGGGTGAGCAGTTCTTC. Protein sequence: CASSSEGEQFF.

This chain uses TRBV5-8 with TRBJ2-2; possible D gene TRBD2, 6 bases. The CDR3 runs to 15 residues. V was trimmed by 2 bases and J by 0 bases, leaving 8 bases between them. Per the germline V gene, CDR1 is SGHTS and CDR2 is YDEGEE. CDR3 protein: CASSLGTANTGELFF. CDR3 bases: TGTGCCAGCAGCTTAGGGACTGCGAACACCGGGGAGCTGTTTTTT.

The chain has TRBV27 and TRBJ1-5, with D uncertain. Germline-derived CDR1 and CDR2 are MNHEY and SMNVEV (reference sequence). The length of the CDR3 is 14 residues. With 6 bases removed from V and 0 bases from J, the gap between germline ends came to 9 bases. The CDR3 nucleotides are TGTGCCAGCAGCGAGGGTTATAGCAATCAGCCCCAGCATTTT. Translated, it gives CASSEGYSNQPQHF.

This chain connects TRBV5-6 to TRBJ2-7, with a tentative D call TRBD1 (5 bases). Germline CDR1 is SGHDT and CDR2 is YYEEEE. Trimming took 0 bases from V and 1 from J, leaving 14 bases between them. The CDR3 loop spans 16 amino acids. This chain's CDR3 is CASSLGPTAISYEQYF. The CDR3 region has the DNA TGTGCCAGCAGCTTGGGTCCGACAGCTATATCCTACGAGCAGTACTTC.

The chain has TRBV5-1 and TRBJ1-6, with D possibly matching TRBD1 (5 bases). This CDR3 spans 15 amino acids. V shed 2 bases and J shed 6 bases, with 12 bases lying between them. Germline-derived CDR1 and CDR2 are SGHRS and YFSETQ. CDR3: CASSLSRAGNSPLHF. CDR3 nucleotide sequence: TGCGCCAGCAGCTTAAGCAGGGCCGGTAATTCACCCCTCCACTTT.

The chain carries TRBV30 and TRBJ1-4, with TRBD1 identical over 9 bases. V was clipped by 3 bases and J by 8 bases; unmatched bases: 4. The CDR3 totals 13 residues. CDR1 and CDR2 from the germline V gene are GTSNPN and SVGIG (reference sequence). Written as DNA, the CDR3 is TGTGCCTGGAGACAGGGGGCCAAGGAAAAACTGTTTTTT. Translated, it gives CAWRQGAKEKLFF.

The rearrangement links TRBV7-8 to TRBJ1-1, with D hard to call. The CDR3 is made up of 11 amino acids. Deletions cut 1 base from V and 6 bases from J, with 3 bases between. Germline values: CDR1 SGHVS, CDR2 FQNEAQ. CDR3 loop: CASSLDAEAFF. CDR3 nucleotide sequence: TGTGCCAGCAGCTTAGATGCTGAAGCTTTCTTT.

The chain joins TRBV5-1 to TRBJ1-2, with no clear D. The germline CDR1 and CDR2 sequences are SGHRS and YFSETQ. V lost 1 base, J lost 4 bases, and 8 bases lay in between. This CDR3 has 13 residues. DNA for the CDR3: TGCGCCAGCAGCTTGTCCCCCGGCTATGGCTACACCTTC. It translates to CASSLSPGYGYTF.

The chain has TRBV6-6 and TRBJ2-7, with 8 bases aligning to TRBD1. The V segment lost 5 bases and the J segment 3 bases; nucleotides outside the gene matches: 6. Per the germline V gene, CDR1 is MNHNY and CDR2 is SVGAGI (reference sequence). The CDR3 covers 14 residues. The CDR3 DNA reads TGTGCCAGCAGTCCGACAGGGGCTAGCTACGAGCAGTACTTC. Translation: CASSPTGASYEQYF.

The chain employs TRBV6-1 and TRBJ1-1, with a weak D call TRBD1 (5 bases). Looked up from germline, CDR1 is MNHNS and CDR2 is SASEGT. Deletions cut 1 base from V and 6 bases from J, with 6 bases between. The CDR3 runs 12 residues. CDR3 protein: CASSEVQAEAFF. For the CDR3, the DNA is TGTGCCAGCAGTGAAGTACAGGCTGAAGCTTTCTTT.

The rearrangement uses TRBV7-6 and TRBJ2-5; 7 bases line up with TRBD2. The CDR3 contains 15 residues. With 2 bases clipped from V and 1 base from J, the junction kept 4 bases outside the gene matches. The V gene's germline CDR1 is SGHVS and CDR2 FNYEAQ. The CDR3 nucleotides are TGTGCCAGCAGCTTACAAGCGGGATTCCAAGAGACCCAGTACTTC. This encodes CASSLQAGFQETQYF.

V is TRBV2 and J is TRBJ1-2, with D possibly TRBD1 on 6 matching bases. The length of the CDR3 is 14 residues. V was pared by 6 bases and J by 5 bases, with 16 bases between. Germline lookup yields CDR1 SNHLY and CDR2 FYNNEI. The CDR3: CASRDGTFEYGYTF. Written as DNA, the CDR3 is TGTGCCAGCAGGGATGGGACATTTGAGTATGGCTACACCTTC. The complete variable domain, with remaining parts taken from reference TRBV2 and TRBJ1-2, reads EPEVTQTPSHQVTQMGQEVILRCVPISNHLYFYWYRQILGQKVEFLVSFYNNEISEKSEIFDDQFSVERPDGSNFTLKIRSTKLEDSAMYFCASRDGTFEYGYTFGSGTRLTVV.

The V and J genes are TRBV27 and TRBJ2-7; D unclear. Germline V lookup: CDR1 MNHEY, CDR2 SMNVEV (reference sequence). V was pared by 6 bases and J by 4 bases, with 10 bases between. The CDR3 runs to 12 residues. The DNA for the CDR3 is TGTGCCAGCAGCTTAAATCGGTACGAGCAGTACTTC. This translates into CASSLNRYEQYF.

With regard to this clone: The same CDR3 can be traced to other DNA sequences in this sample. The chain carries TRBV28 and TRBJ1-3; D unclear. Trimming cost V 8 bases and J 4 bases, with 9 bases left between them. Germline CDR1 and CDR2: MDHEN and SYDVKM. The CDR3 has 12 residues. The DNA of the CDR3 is TGTGCCAGCGGGCTGGGCGGAAACACCATATATTTT. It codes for CASGLGGNTIYF.

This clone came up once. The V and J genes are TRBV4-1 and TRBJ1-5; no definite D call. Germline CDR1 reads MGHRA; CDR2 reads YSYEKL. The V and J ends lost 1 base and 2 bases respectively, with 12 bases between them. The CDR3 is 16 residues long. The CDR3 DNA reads TGCGCCAGCAGCCAAGTTGGGCCGGCGGGCAATCAGCCCCAGCATTTT. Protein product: CASSQVGPAGNQPQHF.

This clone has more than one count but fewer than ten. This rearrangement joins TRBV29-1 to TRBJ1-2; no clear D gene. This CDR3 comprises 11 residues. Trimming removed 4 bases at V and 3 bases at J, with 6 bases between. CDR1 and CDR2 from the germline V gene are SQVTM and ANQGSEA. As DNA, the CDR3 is TGCAGCGTTGGGGGTTACTATGGCTACACCTTC. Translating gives CSVGGYYGYTF.